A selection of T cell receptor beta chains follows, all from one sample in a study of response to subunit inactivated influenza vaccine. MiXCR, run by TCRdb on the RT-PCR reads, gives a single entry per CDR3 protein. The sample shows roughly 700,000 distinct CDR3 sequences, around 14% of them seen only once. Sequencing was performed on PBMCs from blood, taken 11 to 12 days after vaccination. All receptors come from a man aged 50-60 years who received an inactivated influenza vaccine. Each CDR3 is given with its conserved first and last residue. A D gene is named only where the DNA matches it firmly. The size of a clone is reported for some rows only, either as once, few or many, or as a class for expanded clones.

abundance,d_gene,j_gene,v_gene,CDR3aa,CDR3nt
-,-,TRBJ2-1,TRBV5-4,CASSFRRRSSYNEQFF,TGTGCCAGCAGTTTCCGACGGAGGAGCTCCTACAATGAGCAGTTCTTC
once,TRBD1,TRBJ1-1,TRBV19,CASSISRGQATEAFF,TGTGCCAGTAGTATCTCGCGGGGACAGGCAACTGAAGCTTTCTTT
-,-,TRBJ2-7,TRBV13,CASSSPGHLYEQYF,TGTGCCAGCAGCTCCCCCGGACACCTCTACGAGCAGTACTTC
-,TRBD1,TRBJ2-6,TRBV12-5,CASGLSGQGSGANVLTF,TGTGCTAGTGGTCTATCGGGACAGGGTTCTGGGGCCAACGTCCTGACTTTC
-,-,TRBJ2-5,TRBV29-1,CSVDRLGGSETQYF,TGCAGCGTTGATCGGCTAGGGGGGAGTGAGACCCAGTACTTC
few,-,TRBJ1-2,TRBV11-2,CASSPGTLGPYGYTF,TGTGCCAGCAGCCCCGGGACCTTAGGACCCTATGGCTACACCTTC
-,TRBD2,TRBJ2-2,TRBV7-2,CASSLARTRGGGELFF,TGTGCCAGCAGCTTAGCACGGACTAGGGGTGGCGGGGAGCTGTTTTTT
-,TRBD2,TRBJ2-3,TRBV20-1,CSARVSGVTDTQYF,TGCAGTGCTAGAGTTAGCGGGGTAACAGATACGCAGTATTTT
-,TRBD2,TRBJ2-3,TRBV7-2,CASSLVASGQSTDTQYF,TGTGCCAGCAGCTTAGTCGCTAGCGGGCAGAGCACAGATACGCAGTATTTT
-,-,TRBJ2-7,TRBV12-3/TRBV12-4,CASSLAGSPNYEQYF,TGTGCCAGCAGTTTAGCGGGATCGCCAAACTACGAGCAGTACTTC
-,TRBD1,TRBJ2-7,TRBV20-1,CSAEGQGPYEQYF,TGCAGTGCAGAGGGACAGGGGCCCTACGAGCAGTACTTC
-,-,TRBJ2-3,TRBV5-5,CATRRVVGDTQYF,TGTGCCACTAGAAGGGTAGTTGGAGATACGCAGTATTTT
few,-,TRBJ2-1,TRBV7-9,CASSPASGNEQFF,TGTGCCAGCAGCCCCGCTTCCGGTAATGAGCAGTTCTTC
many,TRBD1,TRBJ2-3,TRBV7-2,CASSRDRGGQYF,TGTGCCAGCAGCCGGGACAGGGGGGGTCAGTATTTT
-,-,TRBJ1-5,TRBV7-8,CASSIGGAGSDNQPQHF,TGTGCCAGCAGCATAGGGGGGGCGGGGTCGGACAATCAGCCCCAGCATTTT
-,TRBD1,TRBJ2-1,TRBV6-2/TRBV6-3,CASSPPTAGGQFF,TGTGCCAGCAGTCCTCCTACTGCAGGGGGGCAGTTCTTC
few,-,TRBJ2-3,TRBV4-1,CASSQDLSQPIDTQYF,TGCGCCAGCAGCCAAGATTTGAGCCAACCGATAGATACGCAGTATTTT
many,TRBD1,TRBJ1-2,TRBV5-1,CASSLTTQGISYGYTF,TGCGCCAGCAGCTTAACTACACAGGGGATCAGCTATGGCTACACCTTC
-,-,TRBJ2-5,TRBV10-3,CAIRGDTQETQYF,TGTGCCATCAGAGGAGACACCCAAGAGACCCAGTACTTC
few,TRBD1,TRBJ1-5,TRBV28,CASSFRQGLVNQPQHF,TGTGCCAGCAGTTTTAGACAGGGGCTAGTCAATCAGCCCCAGCATTTT
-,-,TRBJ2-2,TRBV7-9,CASSRAQGQGELFF,TGTGCCAGCAGCAGGGCACAAGGCCAGGGGGAGCTGTTTTTT
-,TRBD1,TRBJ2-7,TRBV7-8,CASSRRTGAGYEQYF,TGTGCCAGCAGCAGGCGGACAGGGGCAGGCTACGAGCAGTACTTC
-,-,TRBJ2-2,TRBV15,CATSTSYLGPSTGELFF,TGTGCCACCAGCACTTCCTACCTCGGACCCAGCACCGGGGAGCTGTTTTTT
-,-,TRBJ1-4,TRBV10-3,CAIRGAVDEKLFF,TGTGCCATCAGAGGGGCCGTGGATGAAAAACTGTTTTTT
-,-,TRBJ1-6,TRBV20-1,CSALGSYNSPLHF,TGCAGTGCCTTAGGGAGCTATAATTCACCCCTCCACTTT
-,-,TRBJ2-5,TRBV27,CASSHSQETQYF,TGTGCCAGCAGTCACAGCCAAGAGACCCAGTACTTC
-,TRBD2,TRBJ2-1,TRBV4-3,CASSQDTSGSSEQFF,TGCGCCAGCAGCCAAGACACTAGCGGGAGCAGTGAGCAGTTCTTC
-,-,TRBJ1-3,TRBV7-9,CASSFQGQRISGNTIYF,TGTGCCAGCAGCTTCCAGGGGCAAAGGATCTCTGGAAACACCATATATTTT
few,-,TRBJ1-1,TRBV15,CATSRWDGLNTEAFF,TGTGCCACCAGCAGATGGGACGGGTTAAACACTGAAGCTTTCTTT